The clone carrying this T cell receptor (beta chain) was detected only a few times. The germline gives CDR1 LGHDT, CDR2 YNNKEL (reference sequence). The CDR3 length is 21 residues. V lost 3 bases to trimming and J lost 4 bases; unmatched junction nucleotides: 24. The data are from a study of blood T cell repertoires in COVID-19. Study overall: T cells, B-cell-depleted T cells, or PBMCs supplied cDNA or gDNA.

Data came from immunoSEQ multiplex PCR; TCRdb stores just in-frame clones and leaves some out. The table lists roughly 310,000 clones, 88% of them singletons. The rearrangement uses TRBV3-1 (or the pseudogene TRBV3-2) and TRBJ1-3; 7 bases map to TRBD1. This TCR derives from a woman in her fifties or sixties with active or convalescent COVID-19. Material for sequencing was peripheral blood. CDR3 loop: CASSQGSWDSRVKAVGNTIYF. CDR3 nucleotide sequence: TGTGCCAGCAGCCAGGGATCTTGGGACAGCAGAGTTAAAGCGGTAGGAAACACCATATATTTT.